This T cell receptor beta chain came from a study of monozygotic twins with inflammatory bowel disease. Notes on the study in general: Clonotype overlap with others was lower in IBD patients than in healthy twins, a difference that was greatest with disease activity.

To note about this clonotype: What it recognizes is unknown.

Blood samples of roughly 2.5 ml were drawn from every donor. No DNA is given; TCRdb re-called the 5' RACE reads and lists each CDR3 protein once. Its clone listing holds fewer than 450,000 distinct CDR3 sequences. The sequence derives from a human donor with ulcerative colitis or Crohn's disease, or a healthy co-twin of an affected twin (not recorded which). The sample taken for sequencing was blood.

CDR3 protein: CSVHRGGQGGYTF. V is TRBV29-1 and J is TRBJ1-2. Germline CDR1 SQVTM, CDR2 ANQGSEA. The CDR3 is made up of 13 amino acids.